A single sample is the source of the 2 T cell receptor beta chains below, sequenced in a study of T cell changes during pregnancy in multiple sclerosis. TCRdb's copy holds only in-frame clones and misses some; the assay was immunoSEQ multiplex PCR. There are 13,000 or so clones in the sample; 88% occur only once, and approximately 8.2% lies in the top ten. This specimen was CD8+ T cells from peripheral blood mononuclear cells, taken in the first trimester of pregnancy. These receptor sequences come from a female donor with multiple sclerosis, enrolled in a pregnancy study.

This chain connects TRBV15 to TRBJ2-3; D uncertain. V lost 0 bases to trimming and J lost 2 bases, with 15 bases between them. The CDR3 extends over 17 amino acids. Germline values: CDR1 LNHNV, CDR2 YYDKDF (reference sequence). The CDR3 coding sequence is TGTGCCACCAGCAGAGATTGGGCCTCCCAATTCACAGATACGCAGTATTTT. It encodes CATSRDWASQFTDTQYF.

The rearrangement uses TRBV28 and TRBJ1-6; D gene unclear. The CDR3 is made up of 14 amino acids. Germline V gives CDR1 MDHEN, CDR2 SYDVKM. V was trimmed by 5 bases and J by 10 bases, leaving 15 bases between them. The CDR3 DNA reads TGTGCCAGCAGTAGTCGGGGAATTTCCTCACCCCTCCACTTT. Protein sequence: CASSSRGISSPLHF.